Reported below is one T cell receptor (beta chain). MiXCR, applied by TCRdb to the 5' RACE reads, yields one record per CDR3 protein. This table has around 340,000 distinct CDR3 sequences, roughly 14% appearing once. These data belong to a study of CD8 T cells in ankylosing spondylitis. Germline V gene data show CDR1 as DFQATT and CDR2 as SNEGSKA (reference sequence). Losses at the gene ends were 4 bases for V and 5 bases for J; bases not matched to a gene: 10. The length of the CDR3 is 14 residues. The chain carries TRBV20-1 and TRBJ1-1; 7 positions agree with TRBD1. What was sequenced was blood, either unsorted or a sorted T cell fraction (not recorded which). The clonotype was recovered from a male donor with ankylosing spondylitis or in good health (not recorded which). This chain's CDR3 is CSAKGRQGSTEAFF. The CDR3 nucleotides read TGCAGTGCTAAGGGGCGACAGGGCTCGACTGAAGCTTTCTTT.